Listed below are T cell receptor beta chains from one sample, sequenced in a study of shared clonotypes between healthy human individuals. The method was immunoSEQ multiplex PCR; TCRdb's version includes in-frame clones alone and lacks a portion of them. The sample carries about 2,100,000 clones, approximately 94% recorded once. The sequenced sample was naive CD8+ T cells from PBMCs. The receptors here all came from a man aged 18 to 35 in good health. Some clones in this sample may be carry-over from other donors' samples. Each CDR3 is given with its conserved first and last residue. D genes are given only for firm matches. The size entry is marked missing in some rows and otherwise reads once, few, many or a size class.

V gene	D gene	clone size	J gene	CDR3 protein	CDR3 DNA
TRBV9	NA	NA	TRBJ1-5	CASSAQGRDPWEPQHF	TGTGCCAGCAGCGCCCAGGGTAGGGACCCCTGGGAGCCCCAGCATTTT
TRBV19	TRBD2	once	TRBJ2-1	CASSTASGRAYNEQFF	TGTGCCAGTAGTACCGCTAGCGGGAGGGCCTACAATGAGCAGTTCTTC
TRBV6-1	TRBD1	once	TRBJ2-7	CASRDSTSYEQYF	TGTGCCAGTAGGGACAGCACCTCCTACGAGCAGTACTTC
TRBV6-5	NA	NA	TRBJ1-5	CASSPAGKQPQHF	TGTGCCAGCAGCCCCGCAGGCAAGCAGCCCCAGCATTTT
TRBV10-3	TRBD2	NA	TRBJ2-5	CAISETSGSTVKTQYF	TGTGCCATCAGTGAAACTAGCGGGTCGACCGTAAAGACCCAGTACTTC
TRBV19	NA	NA	TRBJ2-4	CASSTPWEEIAAKNIQYF	TGTGCCAGTAGTACCCCCTGGGAGGAGATTGCGGCCAAAAACATTCAGTACTTC
TRBV27	TRBD2	NA	TRBJ2-7	CASSFQLAESSYEQYF	TGTGCCAGCAGTTTTCAACTAGCGGAGAGCTCCTACGAGCAGTACTTC
TRBV28	NA	NA	TRBJ2-7	CASSQAGIQGGYEQYF	TGTGCCAGCAGCCAAGCGGGAATACAGGGGGGCTACGAGCAGTACTTC
TRBV10-3	TRBD1	NA	TRBJ2-7	CATGPGTVEQYF	TGTGCCACCGGCCCCGGGACAGTCGAGCAGTACTTC
TRBV2	TRBD2	NA	TRBJ2-4	CASNWGGDIQYF	TGTGCCAGCAATTGGGGAGGGGACATTCAGTACTTC
TRBV19	NA	NA	TRBJ2-6	CASTPRDPGSGANVLTF	TGTGCCAGTACCCCCCGGGACCCCGGCTCTGGGGCCAACGTCCTGACTTTC
TRBV7-9	TRBD2	NA	TRBJ2-5	CASSPRAPEPGLAVETQYF	TGTGCCAGCAGCCCCCGGGCCCCAGAACCGGGACTAGCGGTAGAGACCCAGTACTTC
TRBV29-1	NA	once	TRBJ1-4	CSVERQVADRKLFF	TGCAGCGTTGAAAGGCAGGTTGCCGATCGGAAACTGTTTTTT